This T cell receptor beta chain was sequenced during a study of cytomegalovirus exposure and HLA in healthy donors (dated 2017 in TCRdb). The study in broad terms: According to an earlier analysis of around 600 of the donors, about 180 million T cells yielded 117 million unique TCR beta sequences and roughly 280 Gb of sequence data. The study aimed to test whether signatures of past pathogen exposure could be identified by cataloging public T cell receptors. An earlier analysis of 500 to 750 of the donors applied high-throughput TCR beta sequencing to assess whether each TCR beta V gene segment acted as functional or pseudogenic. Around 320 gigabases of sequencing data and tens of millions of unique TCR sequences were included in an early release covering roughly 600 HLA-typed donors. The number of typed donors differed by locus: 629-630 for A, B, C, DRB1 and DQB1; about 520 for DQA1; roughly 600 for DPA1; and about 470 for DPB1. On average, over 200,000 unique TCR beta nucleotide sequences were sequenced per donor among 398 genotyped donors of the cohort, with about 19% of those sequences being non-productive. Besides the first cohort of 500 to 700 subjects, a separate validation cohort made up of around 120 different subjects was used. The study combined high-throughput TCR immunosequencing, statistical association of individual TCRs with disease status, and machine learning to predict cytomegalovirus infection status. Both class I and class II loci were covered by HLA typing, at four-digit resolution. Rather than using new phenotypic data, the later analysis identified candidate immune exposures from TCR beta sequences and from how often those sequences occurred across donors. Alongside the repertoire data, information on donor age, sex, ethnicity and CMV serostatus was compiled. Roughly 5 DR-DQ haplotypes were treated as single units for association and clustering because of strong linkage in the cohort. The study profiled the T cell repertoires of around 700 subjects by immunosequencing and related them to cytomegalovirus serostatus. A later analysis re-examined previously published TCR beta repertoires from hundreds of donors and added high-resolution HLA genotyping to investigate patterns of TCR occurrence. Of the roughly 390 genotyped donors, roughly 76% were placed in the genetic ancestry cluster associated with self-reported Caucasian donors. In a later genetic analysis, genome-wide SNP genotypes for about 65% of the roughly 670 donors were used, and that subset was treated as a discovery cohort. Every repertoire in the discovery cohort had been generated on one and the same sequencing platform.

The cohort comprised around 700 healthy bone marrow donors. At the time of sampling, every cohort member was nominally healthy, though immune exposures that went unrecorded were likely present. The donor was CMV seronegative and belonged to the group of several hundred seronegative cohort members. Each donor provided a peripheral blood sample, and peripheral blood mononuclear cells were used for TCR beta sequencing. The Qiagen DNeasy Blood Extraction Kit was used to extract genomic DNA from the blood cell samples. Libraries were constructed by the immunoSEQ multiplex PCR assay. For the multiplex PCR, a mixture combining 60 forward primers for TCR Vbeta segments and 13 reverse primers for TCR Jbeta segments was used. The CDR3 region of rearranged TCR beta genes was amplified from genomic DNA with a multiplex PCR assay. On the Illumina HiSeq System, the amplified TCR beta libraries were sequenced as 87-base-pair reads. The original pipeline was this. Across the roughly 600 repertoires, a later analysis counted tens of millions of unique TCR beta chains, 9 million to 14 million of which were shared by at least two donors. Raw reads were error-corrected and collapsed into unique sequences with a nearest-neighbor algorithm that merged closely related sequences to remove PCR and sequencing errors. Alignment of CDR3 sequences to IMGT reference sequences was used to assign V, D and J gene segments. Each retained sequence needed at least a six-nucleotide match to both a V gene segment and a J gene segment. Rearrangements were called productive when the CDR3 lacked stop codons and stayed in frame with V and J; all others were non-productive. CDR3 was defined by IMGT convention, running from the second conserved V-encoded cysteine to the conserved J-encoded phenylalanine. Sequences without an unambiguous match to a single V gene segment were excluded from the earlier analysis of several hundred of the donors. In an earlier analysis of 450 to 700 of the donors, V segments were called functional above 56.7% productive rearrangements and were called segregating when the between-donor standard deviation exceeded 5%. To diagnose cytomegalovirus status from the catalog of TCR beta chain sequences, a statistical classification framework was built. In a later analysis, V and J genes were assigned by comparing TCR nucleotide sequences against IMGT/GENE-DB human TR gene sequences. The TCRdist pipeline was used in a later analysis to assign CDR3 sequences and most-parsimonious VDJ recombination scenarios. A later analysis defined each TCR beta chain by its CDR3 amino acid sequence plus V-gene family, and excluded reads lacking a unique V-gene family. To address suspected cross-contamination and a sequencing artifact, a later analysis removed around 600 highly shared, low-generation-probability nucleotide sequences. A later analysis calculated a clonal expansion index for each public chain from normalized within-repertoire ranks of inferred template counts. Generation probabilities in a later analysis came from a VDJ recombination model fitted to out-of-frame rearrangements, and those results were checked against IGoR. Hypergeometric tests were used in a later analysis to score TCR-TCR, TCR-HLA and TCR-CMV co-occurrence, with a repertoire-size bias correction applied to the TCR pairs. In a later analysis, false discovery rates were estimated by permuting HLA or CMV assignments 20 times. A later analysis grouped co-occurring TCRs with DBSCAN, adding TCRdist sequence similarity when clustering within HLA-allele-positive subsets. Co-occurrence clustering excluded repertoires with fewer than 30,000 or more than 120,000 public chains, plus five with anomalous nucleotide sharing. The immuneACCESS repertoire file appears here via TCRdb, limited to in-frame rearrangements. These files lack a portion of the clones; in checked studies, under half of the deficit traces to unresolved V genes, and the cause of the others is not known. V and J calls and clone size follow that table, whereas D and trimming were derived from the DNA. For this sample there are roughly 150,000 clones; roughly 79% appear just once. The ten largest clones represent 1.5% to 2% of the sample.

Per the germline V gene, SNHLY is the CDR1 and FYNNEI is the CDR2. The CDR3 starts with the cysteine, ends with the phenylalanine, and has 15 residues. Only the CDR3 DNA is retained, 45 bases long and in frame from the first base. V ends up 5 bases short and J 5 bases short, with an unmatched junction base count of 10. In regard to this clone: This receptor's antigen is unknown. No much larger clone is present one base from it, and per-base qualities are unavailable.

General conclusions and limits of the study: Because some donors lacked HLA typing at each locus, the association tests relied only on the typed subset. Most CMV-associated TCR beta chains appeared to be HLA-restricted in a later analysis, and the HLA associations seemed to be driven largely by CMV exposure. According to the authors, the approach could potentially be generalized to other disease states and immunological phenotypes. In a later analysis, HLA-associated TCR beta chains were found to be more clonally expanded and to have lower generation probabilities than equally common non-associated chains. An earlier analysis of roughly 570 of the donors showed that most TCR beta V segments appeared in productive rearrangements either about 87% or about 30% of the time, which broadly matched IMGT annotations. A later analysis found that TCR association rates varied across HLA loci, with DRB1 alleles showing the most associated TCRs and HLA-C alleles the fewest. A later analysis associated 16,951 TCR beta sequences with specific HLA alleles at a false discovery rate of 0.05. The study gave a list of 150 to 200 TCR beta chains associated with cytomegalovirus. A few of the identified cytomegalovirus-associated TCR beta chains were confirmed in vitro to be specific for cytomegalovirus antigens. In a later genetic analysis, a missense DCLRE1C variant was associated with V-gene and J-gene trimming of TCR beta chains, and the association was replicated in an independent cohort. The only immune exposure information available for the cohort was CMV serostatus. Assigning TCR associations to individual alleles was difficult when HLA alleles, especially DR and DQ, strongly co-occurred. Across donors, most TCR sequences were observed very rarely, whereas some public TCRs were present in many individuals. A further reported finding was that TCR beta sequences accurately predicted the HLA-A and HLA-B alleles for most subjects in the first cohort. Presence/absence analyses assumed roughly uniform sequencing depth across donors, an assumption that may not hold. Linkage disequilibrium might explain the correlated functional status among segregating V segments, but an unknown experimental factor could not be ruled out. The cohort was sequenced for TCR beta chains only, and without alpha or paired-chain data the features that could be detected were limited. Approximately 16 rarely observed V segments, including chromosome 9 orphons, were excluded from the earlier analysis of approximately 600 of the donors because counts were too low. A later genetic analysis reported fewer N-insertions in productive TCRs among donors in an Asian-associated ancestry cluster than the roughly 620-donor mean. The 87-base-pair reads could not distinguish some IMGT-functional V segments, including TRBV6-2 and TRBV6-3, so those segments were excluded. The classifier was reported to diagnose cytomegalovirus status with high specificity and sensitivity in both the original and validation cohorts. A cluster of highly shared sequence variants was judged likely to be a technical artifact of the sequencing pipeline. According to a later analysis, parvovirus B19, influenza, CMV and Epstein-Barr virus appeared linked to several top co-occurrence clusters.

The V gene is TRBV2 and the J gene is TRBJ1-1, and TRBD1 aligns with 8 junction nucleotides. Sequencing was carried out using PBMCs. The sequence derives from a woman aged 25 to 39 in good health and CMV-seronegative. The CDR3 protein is CASSPTGEIETEAFF. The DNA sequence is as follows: TGTGCCAGCAGTCCGACAGGGGAGATCGAGACTGAAGCTTTCTTT.